The clone carrying this T cell receptor (beta chain) was counted between two and nine times. What it binds is not known. Primers for the PCR totalled 60 Vbeta and 13 Jbeta. The protocol was immunoSEQ multiplex PCR, while the TCRdb copy is restricted to in-frame clones and leaves out a portion. This sample has around 150,000 clones, with approximately 80% found just once. The sample belongs to a study of cytomegalovirus exposure and HLA in healthy donors. Looking at the study overall: Across about 400 genotyped donors, approximately 80% landed in the Caucasian-associated ancestry cluster.

The ends lost 3 bases at V and 11 bases at J; junction bases unmatched: 13. This CDR3 contains 16 residues. Germline assignment: CDR1 MDHEN and CDR2 SYDVKM. Study-level results: Analysis performed later showed TCR beta chains linked to HLA being more clonally expanded than equally common others. Information on immune exposure was restricted to one variable (CMV serostatus). Prior analysis indicated that the majority of TCR beta V segments exhibited productivity approximately 87% or approximately 30% of the time.

Sample: PBMCs. The chain has TRBV28 and TRBJ1-6; 7 nucleotides align to TRBD1. This receptor was taken from a male donor in good health and CMV-seronegative. CDR3 loop: CASSLKGARGTAPLHF. The CDR3 region has the DNA TGTGCCAGCAGTTTGAAGGGGGCACGAGGGACGGCACCCCTCCACTTT.